The rows below give T cell receptor beta chains drawn from one sample of a study of cytomegalovirus exposure and HLA in healthy donors. Clones were sequenced by immunoSEQ multiplex PCR, and TCRdb holds only the in-frame ones, with some missing. The sample has some 130,000 clones, around four fifths seen once. Sequencing was performed on PBMCs. The receptors were gathered from a middle-aged woman in good health and CMV-seronegative. Both conserved end residues are part of each CDR3. The size field is filled for only some rows; it gives once, few, many or a size class.

V gene: TRBV28
clone size: NA
CDR3 length: 15
CDR3 protein: CASRPRQGIGATQYF

V gene: TRBV6-5
clone size: NA
CDR3 length: 14
CDR3 protein: CASSYLAGFNGYTF

V gene: TRBV12-5
clone size: few
CDR3 length: 14
CDR3 protein: CASGSWDRGYGYTF

V gene: TRBV4-2
clone size: NA
CDR3 length: 14
CDR3 protein: CASSQEDSNQPQHF

V gene: TRBV5-6
clone size: NA
CDR3 length: 15
CDR3 protein: CASSLTVSSYNEQFF

V gene: TRBV28
clone size: once
CDR3 length: 11
CDR3 protein: CASSLQYGYTF

V gene: TRBV28
clone size: NA
CDR3 length: 13
CDR3 protein: CASSLAKSYEQYF

V gene: TRBV7-2
clone size: NA
CDR3 length: 14
CDR3 protein: CASSPLSGGETQYF

V gene: TRBV10-1
clone size: NA
CDR3 length: 15
CDR3 protein: CASSGRQRLNAEAFF

V gene: TRBV6-4
clone size: NA
CDR3 length: 14
CDR3 protein: CASSVEGSIQPQHF

V gene: TRBV7-9
clone size: NA
CDR3 length: 15
CDR3 protein: CASSFTQGVLYGYTF

V gene: TRBV10-2
clone size: NA
CDR3 length: 13
CDR3 protein: CASRKGRGDGYTF

V gene: TRBV7-8
clone size: NA
CDR3 length: 18
CDR3 protein: CASSPVPGQGVSNQPQHF

V gene: TRBV28
clone size: NA
CDR3 length: 15
CDR3 protein: CASREGGSGANVLTF

V gene: TRBV6-6
clone size: NA
CDR3 length: 15
CDR3 protein: CASSYYTSGTDTQYF

V gene: TRBV6-1
clone size: NA
CDR3 length: 14
CDR3 protein: CASRKRQGNTEAFF

V gene: TRBV6-5
clone size: NA
CDR3 length: 15
CDR3 protein: CASSRAGVRTDTQYF

V gene: TRBV11-1
clone size: NA
CDR3 length: 15
CDR3 protein: CASSYTGRFDSPLHF

V gene: TRBV10-3
clone size: NA
CDR3 length: 18
CDR3 protein: CAISEPWAGALGYNEQFF

V gene: TRBV28
clone size: few
CDR3 length: 12
CDR3 protein: CASSLQGGEAFF

V gene: TRBV27
clone size: NA
CDR3 length: 18
CDR3 protein: CASSLYGTGMVYGYGYTF

V gene: TRBV28
clone size: NA
CDR3 length: 15
CDR3 protein: CASSRTSGATYEQYF

V gene: TRBV15
clone size: few
CDR3 length: 14
CDR3 protein: CATSSWESNEKLFF

V gene: TRBV7-9
clone size: NA
CDR3 length: 15
CDR3 protein: CASSPRKQGPDEQYF

V gene: TRBV28
clone size: NA
CDR3 length: 15
CDR3 protein: CASSSLGTSNTEAFF

V gene: TRBV11-1
clone size: few
CDR3 length: 15
CDR3 protein: CASSLRSGGNTEAFF

V gene: TRBV25-1
clone size: NA
CDR3 length: 16
CDR3 protein: CASSEPGLAGGREQFF

V gene: TRBV27
clone size: NA
CDR3 length: 14
CDR3 protein: CASSSDRGTTEAFF

V gene: TRBV28
clone size: once
CDR3 length: 12
CDR3 protein: CASKAGDYGYTF

V gene: TRBV6-5
clone size: NA
CDR3 length: 15
CDR3 protein: CASSRGGAGIEKLFF

V gene: TRBV7-6
clone size: NA
CDR3 length: 16
CDR3 protein: CASSLEQGAEDTEAFF

V gene: TRBV28
clone size: NA
CDR3 length: 14
CDR3 protein: CASSPQGPGTEAFF

V gene: TRBV30
clone size: NA
CDR3 length: 11
CDR3 protein: CAWEQGNEQFF

V gene: TRBV19
clone size: NA
CDR3 length: 16
CDR3 protein: CASSSTRTGGRETQYF

V gene: TRBV19
clone size: once
CDR3 length: 19
CDR3 protein: CASSIDVNREVRVAYGYTF

V gene: TRBV5-4
clone size: NA
CDR3 length: 13
CDR3 protein: CASRQTGGGGYTF

V gene: TRBV6-5
clone size: NA
CDR3 length: 14
CDR3 protein: CASTEGTGVTEAFF

V gene: TRBV7-9
clone size: NA
CDR3 length: 13
CDR3 protein: CASSSSVNYGYTF

V gene: TRBV5-4
clone size: few
CDR3 length: 16
CDR3 protein: CASSLTSGEFYNEQFF

V gene: TRBV5-4
clone size: NA
CDR3 length: 13
CDR3 protein: CASRIGTNYEQYF

V gene: TRBV6-5
clone size: NA
CDR3 length: 14
CDR3 protein: CASSHPRGTGELFF

V gene: TRBV6-6
clone size: NA
CDR3 length: 15
CDR3 protein: CASTKRGNGYNEQFF

V gene: TRBV7-9
clone size: NA
CDR3 length: 19
CDR3 protein: CASSQLGRSSGGIQETQYF